This T cell receptor beta chain was sequenced for a study of cytotoxic CD8 clonotypes in ibrutinib-treated CLL. Overall study findings and caveats: Baseline values of clonality outstripped age-matched healthy donors and followed circulating CD8+ T-cell counts.

About this clone itself: What it binds is unknown. Its ends do not fully match the called genes, so a read error is possible.

Investigators sought sequencing depths of between 1 in 200,000 and 1 in 1 million T cells. The table came from immunoSEQ multiplex PCR; TCRdb's copy has only in-frame clones and leaves some out. Counted here are tens of thousands of clones, about half occurring once; the ten biggest clones make up about 30%. Per germline, CDR1 MDHEN and CDR2 SYDVKM. The CDR3 spans 11 residues. Sample: PBMCs, taken after 12 months of ibrutinib treatment. The origin of this receptor is a human donor with chronic lymphocytic leukemia. This chain links TRBV28 with TRBJ1-1; D ambiguous. This CDR3 reads CASGLNTEAFF. The CDR3 region has the DNA TGTGCCAGCGGTTTGAACACTGAAGCTTTCTTT.